A selection of T cell receptor beta chains follows, all from one sample in a study of T-cell memory formation after mild COVID-19. A single record per CDR3 protein comes from TCRdb applying MiXCR to the 5' RACE reads. The data show under 450,000 distinct CDR3 sequences, 20% to 30% seen once. Material: PBMCs or a T cell subset sorted from them (not recorded which). The origin of the receptors is an adult woman who had mild COVID-19 (a few samples of this study predate the infection). Cell type and time point are not known. Each CDR3 is given with its conserved first and last residue. A D gene is named only where the DNA matches it firmly. Only part of the rows carry a size: once, few, many, or a class if the clone is expanded.

few	TRBV20-1	TRBJ2-3	TRBD2	CSARRAGGTADTQYF	TGCAGTGCTAGAAGGGCGGGAGGGACCGCAGATACGCAGTATTTT
many	TRBV5-1	TRBJ2-7	TRBD1	CASSLAKGGSEQYF	TGCGCCAGCAGCTTGGCCAAAGGGGGCAGCGAGCAGTACTTC
NA	TRBV6-2/TRBV6-3	TRBJ2-1	TRBD2	CASSYGMAGVEFF	TGTGCCAGCAGTTACGGGATGGCGGGAGTCGAGTTCTTC
NA	TRBV5-5	TRBJ1-2	NA	CASSLDPPPDGYTF	TGTGCCAGCAGCTTGGACCCCCCCCCTGATGGCTACACCTTC
once	TRBV24-1	TRBJ2-5	NA	CATSDPTISGTQYF	TGTGCCACCAGTGATCCTACCATTAGCGGGACCCAGTACTTC
NA	TRBV28	TRBJ1-1	NA	CASRVMNTEAFF	TGTGCCAGCAGGGTCATGAACACTGAAGCTTTCTTT
NA	TRBV7-8	TRBJ2-7	TRBD1	CASSSLRDRSYEQYF	TGTGCCAGCAGCTCCCTCCGGGACAGGTCCTACGAGCAGTACTTC
few	TRBV7-9	TRBJ2-1	NA	CASSPMYNEQFF	TGTGCCAGCAGCCCGATGTACAATGAGCAGTTCTTC
NA	TRBV20-1	TRBJ2-3	NA	CSAPITSIIPDTQYF	TGCAGTGCTCCGATCACTAGTATAATTCCAGATACGCAGTATTTT
many	TRBV7-2	TRBJ2-3	NA	CASSSQGLLRSTDTQYF	TGTGCCAGCAGCTCACAAGGACTTCTTCGGAGCACAGATACGCAGTATTTT
few	TRBV12-3/TRBV12-4	TRBJ2-2	NA	CASRSPGQHHTGELFF	TGTGCCAGCAGATCCCCAGGACAGCATCACACCGGGGAGCTGTTTTTT
few	TRBV12-3/TRBV12-4	TRBJ2-5	NA	CASSYAGTTQYF	TGTGCCAGCAGTTATGCAGGGACGACCCAGTACTTC
NA	TRBV6-6	TRBJ2-7	NA	CASSYQRPPYEQYF	TGTGCCAGCAGCTACCAGCGGCCACCTTACGAGCAGTACTTC
few	TRBV12-3/TRBV12-4	TRBJ2-1	NA	CASKSGTHYNEQFF	TGTGCCAGCAAATCCGGGACACATTACAATGAGCAGTTCTTC
few	TRBV18	TRBJ2-2	NA	CASSPRESLDTGELFF	TGTGCCAGCTCACCAAGGGAAAGTCTTGACACCGGGGAGCTGTTTTTT
few	TRBV7-2	TRBJ1-1	NA	CASRNNRWGITEAFF	TGTGCCAGCAGGAATAATAGGTGGGGAATTACTGAAGCTTTCTTT
few	TRBV6-5	TRBJ2-3	NA	CASSPPARDTQYF	TGTGCCAGCAGTCCCCCGGCCCGGGATACGCAGTATTTT
NA	TRBV3-1	TRBJ2-1	NA	CASSQDPGDEQFF	TGTGCCAGCAGCCAAGACCCGGGTGATGAGCAGTTCTTC
NA	TRBV7-9	TRBJ2-1	TRBD2	CASSSLVGLAGFNEQFF	TGTGCCAGCAGCTCCTTGGTCGGACTAGCGGGGTTCAATGAGCAGTTCTTC
NA	TRBV4-2	TRBJ2-3	TRBD2	CASSQEQRGGSDTQYF	TGTGCCAGCAGCCAAGAGCAGCGGGGGGGTTCAGATACGCAGTATTTT
NA	TRBV12-3/TRBV12-4	TRBJ1-3	NA	CASRDNSGNTIYF	TGTGCCAGCCGGGACAACTCTGGAAACACCATATATTTT
NA	TRBV7-3	TRBJ2-1	TRBD2	CASSLTGTSFNEQFF	TGTGCCAGCAGCTTGACCGGGACTAGCTTCAATGAGCAGTTCTTC
few	TRBV5-1	TRBJ2-7	NA	CASSLEEVARSYEQYF	TGCGCCAGCAGCTTGGAGGAGGTGGCCAGGTCCTACGAGCAGTACTTC
few	TRBV3-1	TRBJ2-3	NA	CASRRQVSTDTQYF	TGTGCCAGCAGGCGACAGGTTAGCACAGATACGCAGTATTTT
NA	TRBV28	TRBJ1-5	NA	CASRTTGFANQPQHF	TGTGCCAGCAGGACCACAGGGTTCGCAAATCAGCCCCAGCATTTT
NA	TRBV6-6	TRBJ1-1	NA	CASGAKGMNTEAFF	TGTGCCAGCGGGGCGAAAGGGATGAACACTGAAGCTTTCTTT
NA	TRBV6-2/TRBV6-3	TRBJ1-5	TRBD1	CASRQGDQPQHF	TGTGCCAGCAGGCAGGGGGATCAGCCCCAGCATTTT
many	TRBV7-2	TRBJ2-7	TRBD2	CASSFPSSGRSRYEQYF	TGTGCCAGCAGCTTCCCCTCTAGCGGGAGGAGCCGGTACGAGCAGTACTTC
NA	TRBV11-2	TRBJ1-1	NA	CASLEGGLGAEAFF	TGTGCCAGCCTGGAGGGGGGGCTTGGCGCTGAAGCTTTCTTT
many	TRBV4-2	TRBJ2-3	TRBD2	CASSQVVSGGDTQYF	TGTGCCAGCAGCCAAGTAGTTAGCGGGGGAGATACGCAGTATTTT
many	TRBV3-1	TRBJ2-2	NA	CASTRTVSSGELFF	TGTGCCAGCACCCGGACAGTCTCAAGCGGGGAGCTGTTTTTT
NA	TRBV10-3	TRBJ2-3	NA	CAISDSARTEDTQYF	TGTGCCATCAGTGATTCTGCCCGGACGGAGGATACGCAGTATTTT
few	TRBV30	TRBJ2-1	TRBD1	CAWNRQGVEQFF	TGTGCCTGGAATAGGCAGGGGGTTGAGCAGTTCTTC
many	TRBV28	TRBJ2-7	NA	CASRDSLLAEQYF	TGTGCCAGCAGAGACTCGTTACTGGCCGAGCAGTACTTC
few	TRBV7-8	TRBJ2-3	TRBD2	CASSLSLAGDTQYF	TGTGCCAGCAGCTTGAGTCTAGCGGGTGATACGCAGTATTTT
NA	TRBV24-1	TRBJ2-1	TRBD1	CATSGHPTGGAYNEQFF	TGTGCCACCAGTGGACATCCCACAGGGGGCGCCTACAATGAGCAGTTCTTC
NA	TRBV24-1	TRBJ2-5	TRBD2	CATSGWDRVPSGRRETQYF	TGTGCCACCAGTGGTTGGGACAGGGTCCCTAGCGGGAGGAGGGAGACCCAGTACTTC
few	TRBV5-1	TRBJ2-5	NA	CASSLGRGVIETQYF	TGCGCCAGCAGCCTCGGACGGGGAGTCATAGAGACCCAGTACTTC
NA	TRBV29-1	TRBJ1-1	NA	CSVEGQNTEAFF	TGCAGCGTTGAGGGGCAGAACACTGAAGCTTTCTTT
many	TRBV29-1	TRBJ2-1	TRBD2	CSVEDWGTSGGTHEQFF	TGCAGCGTTGAAGACTGGGGGACTAGCGGAGGGACTCATGAGCAGTTCTTC
few	TRBV5-1	TRBJ1-4	TRBD1	CASRQGATNEKLFF	TGCGCCAGCAGGCAGGGGGCGACTAATGAAAAACTGTTTTTT
few	TRBV6-5	TRBJ1-1	TRBD1	CASSQGLTGGRAFF	TGTGCCAGCAGTCAAGGCCTCACAGGGGGCAGAGCTTTCTTT
few	TRBV2	TRBJ2-7	TRBD1	CASKPGQGPRFDEQYF	TGTGCCAGCAAACCGGGACAGGGGCCTAGATTCGATGAGCAGTACTTC
few	TRBV7-9	TRBJ1-1	TRBD1	CASSFWTGDTEAFF	TGTGCCAGCAGCTTTTGGACAGGGGACACTGAAGCTTTCTTT
NA	TRBV12-3/TRBV12-4	TRBJ1-1	NA	CASRPRQTRNAEAFF	TGTGCCAGCAGACCGCGACAGACCCGGAACGCTGAAGCTTTCTTT
few	TRBV15	TRBJ2-7	NA	CATSITDGKGWYEQYF	TGTGCCACCAGCATAACCGACGGCAAGGGGTGGTACGAGCAGTACTTC